This TCR beta chain was identified in a study of patients and donors after allogeneic stem cell transplantation. TCRdb processed the RT-PCR reads anew with MiXCR; each CDR3 protein has one entry. The sample yields a few thousand distinct CDR3 sequences, 3% to 5% seen once. The sample holds many counts of this clonotype. This CDR3 contains 17 residues. The V and J ends lost 1 base and 0 bases respectively, with 16 bases between them. Germline-derived CDR1 and CDR2 are DFQATT and SNEGSKA (reference sequence). The sequence derives from a human donor who was either an allogeneic HSCT recipient or a stem cell or donor lymphocyte infusion donor (not recorded which). It is not recorded whose cells these are; they may come from a transplant donor. The chain couples TRBV20-1 to TRBJ2-1, with a tentative D call TRBD1 (5 bases). The sequenced material came from blood, either unsorted or a sorted T cell fraction (not recorded which). CDR3 coding DNA: TGCAGTGCTAGAGGAGGACATTACTTAAGCTCCTACAATGAGCAGTTCTTC. Its protein is CSARGGHYLSSYNEQFF.